These 20 T cell receptor beta chains came from one sample sequenced in a study of beta chain features in type 1 diabetes. Study findings and constraints: In every one of the four CD4+ subsets, TCRB CDR3s were moderately but significantly shorter in Type 1 diabetes patients.

Investigators reverse transcribed all isolated RNA, so they sequenced expressed TCRB transcripts. Using immunoSEQ multiplex PCR, the repertoire was profiled, and TCRdb retains in-frame clones only, with some absent. The table records some 350,000 clones, around 9.6% of them present only once. Antigens of these TCRs are unknown. Sequenced: central memory CD4+ T cells from blood. These receptors all come from a man in his thirties or forties with type 1 diabetes.

CDR3 nucleotides: TGCAGCGTCCCCGGACTAGCGGGAAAAGAGACCCAGTACTTC. This translates into CSVPGLAGKETQYF. The gene calls are TRBV29-1 and TRBJ2-5, with 12 bases matching TRBD2. Germline CDR1 reads SQVTM; CDR2 reads ANQGSEA. The V gene end was trimmed by 6 bases and the J gene end by 3 bases; junction bases not matched to a gene: 5. This CDR3 is 14 amino acids long.

This clone was counted a few times. This chain links TRBV6-5 with TRBJ2-4; D remains ambiguous. CDR3 size: 12 residues. Germline V gene data show CDR1 as MNHEY and CDR2 as SVGAGI. Between the trimmed V and J ends, which lost 6 bases and 13 bases, there was a span of 16 bases. The CDR3 region is CASSPDAGVQYF. DNA of the CDR3: TGTGCCAGCAGCCCCGACGCAGGAGTACAGTACTTC.

This clone was seen only a few times. V is TRBV27 and J is TRBJ1-5; unclear D gene. Germline CDR1 is MNHEY and CDR2 is SMNVEV (reference sequence). This CDR3 has 14 residues. The V and J ends lost 5 bases and 1 base respectively, with 9 bases between them. The CDR3 loop is CASSGRFSNQPQHF. The DNA for the CDR3 is TGTGCCAGCAGTGGACGGTTCAGCAATCAGCCCCAGCATTTT.

This chain uses TRBV7-9 with TRBJ2-1; D perhaps matches TRBD2 (6 bases). CDR3 size: 14 residues. Deletions cut 5 bases from V and 7 bases from J, with 15 bases between. The V gene's germline CDR1 is SEHNR and CDR2 FQNEAQ (reference sequence). In DNA form, the CDR3 reads TGTGCCAGCAGCGCCACCGGGACTGTTAATGAGCAGTTCTTC. Residues: CASSATGTVNEQFF.

This clone turned up a few times. This chain joins TRBV9 and TRBJ1-1, with a weak D call TRBD1 (5 bases). Germline CDR1 reads SGDLS; CDR2 reads YYNGEE. The CDR3 has 11 amino acids. The ends were cut back, 7 bases at V and 6 bases at J, with 10 bases in the middle. The CDR3 region has the DNA TGTGCCAGCTCCGGGGGAGCTGAAGCTTTCTTT. It translates to CASSGGAEAFF.

The chain joins TRBV7-9 to TRBJ2-7; maybe TRBD2 (6 bases). The CDR3 runs 14 residues. Trimming removed 2 bases from V and 7 bases from J, with 15 bases in between. The V gene's germline CDR1 is SEHNR and CDR2 FQNEAQ (reference sequence). CDR3 sequence reads: CASSLRETRGEQYF. CDR3 DNA sequence: TGTGCCAGCAGCTTACGGGAGACTCGGGGAGAGCAGTACTTC.

In regard to this clone: Germline is not matched at one junction end, which may reflect a read error. The sample contains more than one DNA sequence encoding this CDR3. The rearrangement links TRBV4-3 to TRBJ2-5; D not resolved. The CDR3 has 13 residues. CDR1 is LGHNA, CDR2 YSLEER, per germline. The CDR3 nucleotides read TGCGCCAGTAGCCAAGATCGCCACGAGACCCAGTACTTC. Its translation: CASSQDRHETQYF.

There are a few counts of this clone. This chain links TRBV6-5 with TRBJ1-2, with D unclear. The germline V gene encodes CDR1 MNHEY and CDR2 SVGAGI. Trimming shortened V by 0 bases and J by 3 bases, and 14 bases separated the two germline ends. The CDR3 consists of 16 residues. CDR3 in amino acids: CASSYSVFTGDYGYTF. The DNA of the CDR3 is TGTGCCAGCAGTTACTCGGTTTTCACGGGAGACTATGGCTACACCTTC.

The rearrangement uses TRBV7-7 and TRBJ1-2; 10 bases line up with TRBD1. The CDR3 totals 16 residues. The trim removed 4 bases at V and 8 bases at J, leaving 13 bases unmatched. Germline V CDR1 and CDR2: SSHAT, FNYEAQ (reference sequence). The CDR3 nucleotides read TGTGCCAGCAGCTCCACCCGCCGGGACAGGGGAGTCGGCTACACCTTC. Protein sequence: CASSSTRRDRGVGYTF.

This clone was observed at least ten times. This chain uses TRBV27 with TRBJ2-5; D gene unclear. The CDR3 sequence is 13 residues long. The V gene's germline CDR1 is MNHEY and CDR2 SMNVEV (reference sequence). Trimming took 4 bases from V and 5 from J, leaving 11 bases between them. CDR3 nucleotide sequence: TGTGCCAGCAGTTCCGGGCCCCAGGAGACCCAGTACTTC. It yields the protein CASSSGPQETQYF.

The table lists this clone with a few counts. The chain uses TRBV6-5 and TRBJ2-3; possibly TRBD2 for D (6 bases). The ends were cut back, 2 bases at V and 4 bases at J, with 13 bases in the middle. The germline CDR1 and CDR2 sequences are MNHEY and SVGAGI. The CDR3 has 15 amino acids. CDR3 coding DNA: TGTGCCAGCAGTTACGGGGGAGGTCACGCAGATACGCAGTATTTT. Its protein is CASSYGGGHADTQYF.

This clone turned up a few times. The chain uses TRBV29-1 and TRBJ2-7, with 9 bases aligning to TRBD1. This CDR3 spans 13 amino acids. Germline V gene sequence: CDR1 SQVTM, CDR2 ANQGSEA. V lost 6 bases and J lost 4; bases outside the gene matches: 7. This chain's CDR3 is CSVVPGQGYEQYF. The CDR3 region has the DNA TGCAGCGTCGTACCGGGACAGGGATACGAGCAGTACTTC.

This rearrangement joins TRBV7-3 to TRBJ2-5; D might be TRBD1 (5 bases). Germline V gives CDR1 SGHTA, CDR2 FQGTGA. Trimming took off 6 bases at V and 5 bases at J, with 13 bases between the two ends. The length of the CDR3 is 13 residues. The DNA of the CDR3 is TGTGCCAGCAGTCAAGGGGCTCGCGAGACCCAGTACTTC. Its protein is CASSQGARETQYF.

In its sample, this clone was seen a few times. As DNA, the CDR3 is TGTGCCAGCAGCGCACAGCGGGAAGGGCTAGAGACCCAGTACTTC. This codes for CASSAQREGLETQYF. The gene calls are TRBV7-2 and TRBJ2-5; 7 nucleotides agree with TRBD2. V trimming: 5 bases; J trimming: 4 bases; junction bases outside the gene matches: 10. Germline lookup yields CDR1 SGHTA and CDR2 FQGNSA. The CDR3 runs to 15 residues.

This clone was counted at least ten times. The CDR3 loop reads CASSLDGTGSLRSGANVLTF. The CDR3 nucleotides read TGTGCCAGCAGCTTAGATGGGACAGGGTCGCTGAGGTCTGGGGCCAACGTCCTGACTTTC. The gene calls are TRBV11-2 and TRBJ2-6, with 9 bases aligning to TRBD1. Germline V lookup: CDR1 SGHAT, CDR2 FQNNGV. Germline trimming cut 0 bases from V and 1 base from J; bases unmatched to any gene: 10. There are 20 residues in the CDR3.

CDR3 sequence (DNA): TGCGCCAGCTCAAATCGGGAGACCCAGTACTTC. Translating gives CASSNRETQYF. The chain is built from TRBV10-2 and TRBJ2-5; D not resolved. V was cut by 8 bases and J by 5 bases, with 9 bases left in between. Germline-derived CDR1 and CDR2 are WSHSY and SAAADI. This CDR3 has 11 amino acids.

This clone was recorded a few times. CDR3 DNA: TGTGCCAGCAGCCTCCAACAGGGAGTGAGCACTGAAGCTTTCTTT. This gives the protein CASSLQQGVSTEAFF. V is TRBV11-3 and J is TRBJ1-1; D is perhaps TRBD1 (6 bases). The CDR3 covers 15 residues. Germline lookup yields CDR1 SGHNT and CDR2 YENEEA. Deletions cut 5 bases from V and 4 bases from J, with 17 bases between.

This clone has only a few counts. The chain recombines TRBV28 with TRBJ1-2; D unclear. The germline V gene has CDR1 MDHEN and CDR2 SYDVKM. The V and J ends lost 6 bases and 10 bases respectively, with 15 bases between them. The CDR3 length is 12 residues. As DNA, the CDR3 is TGTGCCAGCAGGGACGGCCCACTCGACTACACCTTC. Protein: CASRDGPLDYTF.

This clone appeared many times. The chain combines TRBV23-1 with TRBJ2-7; 9 nucleotides agree with TRBD1. TRBV23-1 is labeled an ORF, and its function is uncertain. Trimming at V came to 5 bases and at J to 5 bases, leaving 7 bases not matched to a gene. This CDR3 is 14 amino acids long. CDR3 amino acids: CASSRTGALHEQYF. The DNA for the CDR3 is TGCGCCAGCAGTAGGACAGGGGCTCTCCACGAGCAGTACTTC.

In this sample, this clone turned up a few times. The rearrangement joins TRBV14 to TRBJ2-7; no firm D call. From germline, CDR1 is SGHDN and CDR2 FVKESK. CDR3 length equals 12 residues. Trimming removed 3 bases at V and 3 bases at J, with 6 bases between. CDR3 in DNA: TGTGCCAGCAGCCAGACGTTCTACGAGCAGTACTTC. It yields the protein CASSQTFYEQYF.